This T cell receptor (beta chain) was recorded in a study of CDR3 diversity in severe acne. In its sample, this clonotype was seen many times. TCRdb ran MiXCR on the PCR reads and lists one entry per CDR3 protein. Here the sample spans about 84,000 distinct CDR3 sequences, under 65% being singletons. The V end was cut by 7 bases, the J end by 1 base, with 13 bases between. This CDR3 has 13 amino acids. Germline V gene sequence: CDR1 SQVTM, CDR2 ANQGSEA. The TCR was taken from a male donor in good health, without acne. V is TRBV29-1 and J is TRBJ1-1; possibly TRBD1 for D (6 bases). Sequencing input: blood. In DNA form, the CDR3 reads TGCAGCGCCGTTTCGGGGGCGAACACTGAAGCTTTCTTT. This codes for CSAVSGANTEAFF.